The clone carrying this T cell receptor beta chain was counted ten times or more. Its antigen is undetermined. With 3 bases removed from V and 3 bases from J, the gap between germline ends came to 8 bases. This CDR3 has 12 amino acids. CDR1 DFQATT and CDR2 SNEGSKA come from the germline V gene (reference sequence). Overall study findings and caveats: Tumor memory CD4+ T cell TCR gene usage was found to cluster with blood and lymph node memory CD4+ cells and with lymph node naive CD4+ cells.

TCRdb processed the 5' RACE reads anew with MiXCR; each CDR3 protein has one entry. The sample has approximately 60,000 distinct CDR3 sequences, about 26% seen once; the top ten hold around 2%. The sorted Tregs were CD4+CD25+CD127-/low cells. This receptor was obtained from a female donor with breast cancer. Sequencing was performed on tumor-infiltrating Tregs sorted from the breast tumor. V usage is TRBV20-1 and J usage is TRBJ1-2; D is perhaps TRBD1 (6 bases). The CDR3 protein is CSARNRDYGYTF. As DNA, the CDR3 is TGCAGTGCTAGGAACAGGGACTATGGCTACACCTTC.